The T cell receptor beta chain under discussion was sequenced for a study of cytomegalovirus exposure and HLA in healthy donors. Whole-study findings and limits: A list of 150 to 200 TCR beta chains associated with cytomegalovirus was given. More clonal expansion characterized HLA-associated TCR beta chains than equally common others in a later analysis.

This CDR3 spans 15 amino acids. Trimming cost V 2 bases and J 1 base; bases outside gene matches: 4. Germline V gene lookup returns CDR1 SGHVS and CDR2 FNYEAQ. As concerns this clone: The antigen remains unidentified.

PCR was performed using 60 Vbeta and 13 Jbeta primers. Clones were read by immunoSEQ multiplex PCR, and TCRdb kept only the in-frame ones, dropping some. The sample includes 160,000 or so clones, roughly two thirds of them seen just once. This receptor was obtained from a woman aged 30 to 39 in good health and CMV-seronegative. This chain connects TRBV7-6 to TRBJ2-7; 8 bases fit TRBD2. Specimen: PBMCs. DNA for the CDR3: TGTGCCAGCAGCTTAAAAGCGGGAGAGTCCTACGAGCAGTACTTC. It encodes CASSLKAGESYEQYF.